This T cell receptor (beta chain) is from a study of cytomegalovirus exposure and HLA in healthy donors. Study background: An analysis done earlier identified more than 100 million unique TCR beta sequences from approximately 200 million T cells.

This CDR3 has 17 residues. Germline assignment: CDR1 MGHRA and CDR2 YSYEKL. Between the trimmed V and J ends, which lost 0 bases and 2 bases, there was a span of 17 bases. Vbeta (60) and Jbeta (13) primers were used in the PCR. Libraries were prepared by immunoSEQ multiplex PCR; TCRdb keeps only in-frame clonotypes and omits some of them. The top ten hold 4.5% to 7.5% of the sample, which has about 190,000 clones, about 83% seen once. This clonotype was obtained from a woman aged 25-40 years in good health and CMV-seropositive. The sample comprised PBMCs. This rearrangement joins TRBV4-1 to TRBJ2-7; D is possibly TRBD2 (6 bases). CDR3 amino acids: CASSQDLPDYDPYEQYF. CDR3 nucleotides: TGCGCCAGCAGCCAAGATCTCCCGGACTACGACCCCTACGAGCAGTACTTC.